This entry lists 8 T cell receptor beta chains sequenced from one sample in a study of cytomegalovirus exposure and HLA in healthy donors. The PCR was carried out with 60 Vbeta primers and 13 Jbeta primers. Generated by immunoSEQ multiplex PCR, the TCRdb table keeps only in-frame clones and is missing some. The table records 200,000 or so clones, roughly 80% of them present only once. Sequenced sample: PBMCs. The receptors were sampled from a woman aged 45 to 65 in good health and CMV-seropositive.

Comments on this clone: At one of its ends the junction is not consistent with the germline gene, which may arise from a read error. The gene calls are TRBV30 and TRBJ1-1, with 7 bases fitting TRBD1. The CDR3 extends over 15 amino acids. Germline V CDR1 and CDR2: GTSNPN, SVGIG (reference sequence). This CDR3 is CAWRPPGQRNTGAFF. The CDR3 nucleotides read TGTGCCTGGAGACCCCCGGGACAGAGAAACACTGGAGCTTTCTTT.

This clone was counted once. This chain joins TRBV7-9 and TRBJ2-5; 10 bases match TRBD2. Germline V gene sequence: CDR1 SEHNR, CDR2 FQNEAQ (reference sequence). The length of the CDR3 is 15 residues. V dropped 2 bases and J dropped 5; count of bases not matched to a gene: 5. The CDR3 DNA reads as TGTGCCAGCAGCTTATACCTAGCGGGAGTGGAGACCCAGTACTTC. Its protein is CASSLYLAGVETQYF.

V gene TRBV11-1 combines with J gene TRBJ1-1; no firm D call. The CDR3 is 14 amino acids. CDR1 is SGHAT and CDR2 is FQDESV in the germline V gene (reference sequence). Trimming pared 1 base from V and 7 bases from J, leaving 13 bases between. The CDR3 loop is CASSLGTMGSEAFF. CDR3 sequence (DNA): TGTGCCAGCAGCTTAGGGACGATGGGGAGTGAAGCTTTCTTT.

The CDR3 nucleotides read TGTGCCAGTAGTATAGCCGGACAGCTCAATGAAAAACTGTTTTTT. Protein sequence: CASSIAGQLNEKLFF. The genes are TRBV19 and TRBJ1-4; tentative D call: TRBD1 (6 bases). The CDR3 loop spans 15 amino acids. Trimming removed 1 base from V and 5 bases from J, with 11 bases in between. CDR1 and CDR2 from the germline V gene are LNHDA and SQIVND (reference sequence). Supplemented by reference TRBV19 and TRBJ1-4, the full variable domain reads DGGITQSPKYLFRKEGQNVTLSCEQNLNHDAMYWYRQDPGQGLRLIYYSQIVNDFQKGDIAEGYSVSREKKESFPLTVTSAQKNPTAFYLCASSIAGQLNEKLFFGSGTQLSVL.

The chain links TRBV6-5 to TRBJ2-3, with 12 bases identical to TRBD2. Per germline, CDR1 MNHEY and CDR2 SVGAGI. The CDR3 loop spans 16 amino acids. Trimming removed 4 bases from V and 5 bases from J; junction bases left unmatched: 7. CDR3 in DNA: TGTGCCAGCAGTTCAGGACTAGCGGGGTCTCAAGATACGCAGTATTTT. Amino acid sequence: CASSSGLAGSQDTQYF.

The chain carries TRBV6-6 and TRBJ1-1; D unclear. This CDR3 is built from 15 residues. Germline-derived CDR1 and CDR2 are MNHNY and SVGAGI (reference sequence). V was shortened by 7 bases and J by 4 bases, with 19 bases between the two germline ends. The CDR3 nucleotides are TGTGCCAGCACCTCGTCGGGGAGAATCGGCACTGAAGCTTTCTTT. Translation: CASTSSGRIGTEAFF.

In its sample, this clone was seen once. The chain has TRBV27 and TRBJ2-2; 8 bases line up with TRBD1. Per the germline V gene, CDR1 is MNHEY and CDR2 is SMNVEV (reference sequence). V dropped 4 bases and J dropped 7; count of bases not matched to a gene: 23. The CDR3 runs to 20 residues. The CDR3 nucleotides read TGTGCCAGCAGTTCCTACCCCCGACAGGGGAAAGAAATCAGGATCGGGGAGCTGTTTTTT. Amino acids: CASSSYPRQGKEIRIGELFF.

The rearrangement joins TRBV28 to TRBJ1-2; 8 bases agree with TRBD1. Germline CDR1 MDHEN, CDR2 SYDVKM. The J segment lost 4 bases and the V segment lost 10 bases, leaving 8 bases of the junction unmatched. The length of the CDR3 is 13 residues. CDR3 sequence (DNA): TGTGCCATTACAGGGGGGATTGGCTATGGCTACACCTTC. Encoded protein: CAITGGIGYGYTF.